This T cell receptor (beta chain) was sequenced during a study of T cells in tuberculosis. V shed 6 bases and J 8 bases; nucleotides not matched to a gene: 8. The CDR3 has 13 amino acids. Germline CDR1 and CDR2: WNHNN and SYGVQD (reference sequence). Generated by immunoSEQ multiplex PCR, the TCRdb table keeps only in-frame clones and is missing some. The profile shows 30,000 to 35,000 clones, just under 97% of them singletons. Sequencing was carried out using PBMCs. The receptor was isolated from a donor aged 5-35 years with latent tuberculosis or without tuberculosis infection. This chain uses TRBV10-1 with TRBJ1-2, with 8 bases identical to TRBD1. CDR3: CASSADRAYGYTF. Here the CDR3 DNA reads TGCGCCAGCAGCGCGGACAGGGCTTACGGCTACACCTTC.